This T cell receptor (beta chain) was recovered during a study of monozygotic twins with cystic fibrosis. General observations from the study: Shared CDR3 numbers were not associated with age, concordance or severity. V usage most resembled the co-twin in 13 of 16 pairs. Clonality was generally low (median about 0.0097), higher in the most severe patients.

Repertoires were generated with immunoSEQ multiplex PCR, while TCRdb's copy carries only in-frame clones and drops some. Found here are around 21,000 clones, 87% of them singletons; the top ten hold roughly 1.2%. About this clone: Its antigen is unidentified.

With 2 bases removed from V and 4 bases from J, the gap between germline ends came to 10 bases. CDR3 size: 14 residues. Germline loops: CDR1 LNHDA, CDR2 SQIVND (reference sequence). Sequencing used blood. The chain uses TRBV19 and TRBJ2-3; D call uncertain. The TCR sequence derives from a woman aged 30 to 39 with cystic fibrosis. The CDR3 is CASSILIRADTQYF. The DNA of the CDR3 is TGTGCCAGTAGTATACTAATACGGGCAGATACGCAGTATTTT. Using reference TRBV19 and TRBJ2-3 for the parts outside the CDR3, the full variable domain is DGGITQSPKYLFRKEGQNVTLSCEQNLNHDAMYWYRQDPGQGLRLIYYSQIVNDFQKGDIAEGYSVSREKKESFPLTVTSAQKNPTAFYLCASSILIRADTQYFGPGTRLTVL.